A selection of T cell receptor beta chains follows, all from one sample in a study of cytomegalovirus exposure and HLA in healthy donors. Clones were read by immunoSEQ multiplex PCR, and TCRdb kept only the in-frame ones, dropping some. The sample has 200,000 to 250,000 clones; approximately 82% are singletons. Sequences were obtained from PBMCs. All receptors derive from a woman in her forties in good health and CMV-seronegative. Each CDR3 is given with its conserved first and last residue. D genes are given only for firm matches. Size values are once, few and many counts, or a class for expanded clones, and some rows have none.

clone size: -; D gene: TRBD1; J gene: TRBJ2-7; V gene: TRBV18; CDR3 protein: CASSPLGRGLGYEQYF
clone size: many; D gene: -; J gene: TRBJ1-5; V gene: TRBV7-2; CDR3 protein: CASSPTGGNQPQHF
clone size: -; D gene: TRBD1; J gene: TRBJ1-1; V gene: TRBV29-1; CDR3 protein: CSVTRDRGPIHTEAFF
clone size: -; D gene: TRBD1; J gene: TRBJ1-4; V gene: TRBV18; CDR3 protein: CASSSVQGTKRKLFF
clone size: -; D gene: -; J gene: TRBJ1-2; V gene: TRBV2; CDR3 protein: CASRPDRAQINYGYTF
clone size: few; D gene: -; J gene: TRBJ2-7; V gene: TRBV28; CDR3 protein: CASSERGYEQYF
clone size: -; D gene: TRBD1; J gene: TRBJ1-6; V gene: TRBV30; CDR3 protein: CAWGGQGGSPLHF
clone size: -; D gene: -; J gene: TRBJ2-6; V gene: TRBV5-4; CDR3 protein: CASSPPGVAGANVLTF
clone size: once; D gene: -; J gene: TRBJ2-7; V gene: TRBV29-1; CDR3 protein: CSVGVDRSSYEQYF
clone size: -; D gene: TRBD1; J gene: TRBJ2-6; V gene: TRBV2; CDR3 protein: CASSVVETGGSGANVLTF
clone size: -; D gene: TRBD2; J gene: TRBJ2-1; V gene: TRBV4-2; CDR3 protein: CASSHELAGPYNEQFF
clone size: -; D gene: TRBD1; J gene: TRBJ1-1; V gene: TRBV25-1; CDR3 protein: CASRGQGGTEAFF
clone size: -; D gene: -; J gene: TRBJ2-1; V gene: TRBV4-3; CDR3 protein: CASSQAPWTAFNEQFF
clone size: -; D gene: -; J gene: TRBJ1-1; V gene: TRBV5-6; CDR3 protein: CASSSDFDSTEAFF
clone size: -; D gene: TRBD2; J gene: TRBJ2-1; V gene: TRBV25-1; CDR3 protein: CASSEVASGGAYEQFF
clone size: -; D gene: -; J gene: TRBJ2-7; V gene: TRBV28; CDR3 protein: CASTGGVFSYEQYF
clone size: -; D gene: -; J gene: TRBJ1-2; V gene: TRBV6-6; CDR3 protein: CASSYSIPGQNYGYTF
clone size: -; D gene: TRBD2; J gene: TRBJ2-1; V gene: TRBV28; CDR3 protein: CASSVTSGGNNEQFF
clone size: -; D gene: -; J gene: TRBJ2-2; V gene: TRBV29-1; CDR3 protein: CSGGENTGELFF
clone size: -; D gene: -; J gene: TRBJ1-6; V gene: TRBV19; CDR3 protein: CASSHRDNNSPLHF
clone size: -; D gene: TRBD2; J gene: TRBJ2-3; V gene: TRBV4-2; CDR3 protein: CASSRGLAGDRSTDTQYF
clone size: -; D gene: TRBD1; J gene: TRBJ1-1; V gene: TRBV7-2; CDR3 protein: CASSLSTGMNTEAFF
clone size: once; D gene: TRBD1; J gene: TRBJ1-1; V gene: TRBV7-9; CDR3 protein: CSSSLPDRGLDTEAFF
clone size: -; D gene: -; J gene: TRBJ2-7; V gene: TRBV28; CDR3 protein: CASSSPSFYEQYF
clone size: -; D gene: -; J gene: TRBJ1-2; V gene: TRBV2; CDR3 protein: CASSGVSELRYTF
clone size: -; D gene: -; J gene: TRBJ1-1; V gene: TRBV12-5; CDR3 protein: CASGLGPGETEAFF
clone size: -; D gene: -; J gene: TRBJ2-1; V gene: TRBV4-2; CDR3 protein: CASSQKLDSYNEQFF
clone size: -; D gene: -; J gene: TRBJ1-1; V gene: TRBV25-1; CDR3 protein: CASSGGVTRTANTEAFF
clone size: -; D gene: -; J gene: TRBJ2-7; V gene: TRBV2; CDR3 protein: CASSVRGYEQYF
clone size: -; D gene: -; J gene: TRBJ1-6; V gene: TRBV19; CDR3 protein: CASGTLHSSYNSPLHF
clone size: -; D gene: -; J gene: TRBJ2-6; V gene: TRBV5-4; CDR3 protein: CASSGGQPTFSGVGANVLTF
clone size: -; D gene: -; J gene: TRBJ1-5; V gene: TRBV4-3; CDR3 protein: CASSQEADSNQPQHF
clone size: -; D gene: -; J gene: TRBJ1-2; V gene: TRBV5-1; CDR3 protein: CASSLDREDRGYTF
clone size: -; D gene: TRBD2; J gene: TRBJ2-3; V gene: TRBV11-2; CDR3 protein: CASSLSGGALSDTQYF
clone size: -; D gene: TRBD2; J gene: TRBJ2-3; V gene: TRBV11-2; CDR3 protein: CASSPGLAGTDTQYF
clone size: -; D gene: TRBD1; J gene: TRBJ2-7; V gene: TRBV19; CDR3 protein: CASSMYRGDYEQYF
clone size: many; D gene: TRBD1; J gene: TRBJ1-1; V gene: TRBV5-3; CDR3 protein: CARSSAGQENTEAFF
clone size: -; D gene: TRBD1; J gene: TRBJ1-3; V gene: TRBV7-8; CDR3 protein: CASSRGQVVAGNTIYF
clone size: once; D gene: -; J gene: TRBJ2-1; V gene: TRBV7-9; CDR3 protein: CASSPAVGQINEQFF
clone size: -; D gene: TRBD1; J gene: TRBJ1-1; V gene: TRBV28; CDR3 protein: CASSPGTGLLTEAFF
clone size: -; D gene: -; J gene: TRBJ2-5; V gene: TRBV11-2; CDR3 protein: CASSRIQETQYF
clone size: -; D gene: TRBD1; J gene: TRBJ1-1; V gene: TRBV11-3; CDR3 protein: CASSPGDSLFTEAFF
clone size: -; D gene: -; J gene: TRBJ2-1; V gene: TRBV7-7; CDR3 protein: CASSLDIGQYNEQFF
clone size: few; D gene: TRBD2; J gene: TRBJ2-1; V gene: TRBV11-3; CDR3 protein: CASSSGASGGDYNEQFF
clone size: -; D gene: -; J gene: TRBJ2-1; V gene: TRBV29-1; CDR3 protein: CSVVVGDSYNEQFF
clone size: -; D gene: TRBD1; J gene: TRBJ2-1; V gene: TRBV6-5; CDR3 protein: CASSYKGDRGGEQFF
clone size: -; D gene: TRBD1; J gene: -; V gene: TRBV4-3; CDR3 protein: CASSQDPWGQGYEQYF
clone size: -; D gene: -; J gene: TRBJ2-3; V gene: TRBV19; CDR3 protein: CASSLNQLDTQYF